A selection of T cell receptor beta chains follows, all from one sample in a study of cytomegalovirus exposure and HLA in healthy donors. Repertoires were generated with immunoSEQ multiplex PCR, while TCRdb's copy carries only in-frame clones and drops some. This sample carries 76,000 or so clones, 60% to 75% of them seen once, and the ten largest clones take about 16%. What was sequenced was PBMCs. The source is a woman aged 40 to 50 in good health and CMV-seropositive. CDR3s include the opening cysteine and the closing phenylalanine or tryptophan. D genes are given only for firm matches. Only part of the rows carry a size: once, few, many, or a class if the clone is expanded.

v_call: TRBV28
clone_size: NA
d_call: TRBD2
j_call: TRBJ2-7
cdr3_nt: TGTGCCAGCAGTCCCCCGGGAGGGACCTACGAGCAGTACTTC
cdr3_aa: CASSPPGGTYEQYF

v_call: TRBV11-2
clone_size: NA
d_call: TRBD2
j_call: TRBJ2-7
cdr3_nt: TGTGCCAGCAGCAATGGACTAGCGGGAGGCGAGCAGTACTTC
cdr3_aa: CASSNGLAGGEQYF

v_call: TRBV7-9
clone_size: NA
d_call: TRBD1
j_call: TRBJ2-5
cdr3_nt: TGTGCCAGCGGACAGGGCCCGAGGGAGACCCAGTACTTC
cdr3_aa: CASGQGPRETQYF

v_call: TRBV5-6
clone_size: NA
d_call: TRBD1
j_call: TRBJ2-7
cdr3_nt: TGTGCCAGCAGCTTGGGGGACAGGGCCTACGAGCAGTACTTC
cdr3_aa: CASSLGDRAYEQYF

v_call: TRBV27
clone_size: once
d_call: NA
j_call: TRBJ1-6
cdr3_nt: TGTGCCAGCAGTCTCCAGGGAAATAATTCACCCCTCCACTTT
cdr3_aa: CASSLQGNNSPLHF

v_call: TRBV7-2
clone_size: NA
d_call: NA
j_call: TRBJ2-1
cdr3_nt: TGTGCCAGCAGCCTACAGGGACCTTACGATGAGCAGTTCTTC
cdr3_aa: CASSLQGPYDEQFF

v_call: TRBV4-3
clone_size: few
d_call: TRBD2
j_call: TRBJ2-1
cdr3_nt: TGCGCCAGCAGCCAAGGGATCGTGACTAGCCAAGGTGAGCAGTTCTTC
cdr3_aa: CASSQGIVTSQGEQFF

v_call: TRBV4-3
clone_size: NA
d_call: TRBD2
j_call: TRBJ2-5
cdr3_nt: TGCGCCAGCAGCCAAGATTGGCGCGGGGGGCAAGAGACCCAGTACTTC
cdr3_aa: CASSQDWRGGQETQYF

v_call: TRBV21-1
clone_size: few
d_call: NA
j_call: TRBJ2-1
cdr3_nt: TGTGCCAGCAGCAAAGACGGAAGGAGCAATGAGCAGTTCTTC
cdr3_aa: CASSKDGRSNEQFF

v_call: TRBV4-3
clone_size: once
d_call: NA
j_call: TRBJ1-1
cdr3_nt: TGCGCCAGCAGCCAAGCCAGAGTGCGGACACGGACCACTGAAGCTTTCTTT
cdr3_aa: CASSQARVRTRTTEAFF